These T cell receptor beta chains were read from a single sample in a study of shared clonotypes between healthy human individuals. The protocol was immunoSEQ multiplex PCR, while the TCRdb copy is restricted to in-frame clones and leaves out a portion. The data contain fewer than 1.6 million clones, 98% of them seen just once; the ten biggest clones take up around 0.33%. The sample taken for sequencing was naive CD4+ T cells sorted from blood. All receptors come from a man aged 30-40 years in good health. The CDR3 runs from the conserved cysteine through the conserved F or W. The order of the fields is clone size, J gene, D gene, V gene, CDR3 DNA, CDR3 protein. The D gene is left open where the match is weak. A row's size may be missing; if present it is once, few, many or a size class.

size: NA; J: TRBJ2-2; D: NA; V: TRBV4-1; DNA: TGCGCCAGCAGTGGGGGTTTGTTTATAAGCGGGGAGCTGTTTTTT; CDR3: CASSGGLFISGELFF
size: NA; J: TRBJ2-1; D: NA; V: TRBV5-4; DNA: TGTGCCAGCAGCCCATATTCACTATCCAGCCCGATAATCTTC; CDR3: CASSPYSLSSPIIF
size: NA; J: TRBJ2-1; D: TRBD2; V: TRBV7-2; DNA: TGTGCCAGCAGCTTAGGGTCGCTAGCGGGAGCGCCGTGGAAGTTCTTC; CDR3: CASSLGSLAGAPWKFF
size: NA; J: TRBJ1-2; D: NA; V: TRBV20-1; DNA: TGCAGTGCTAGTGGCTATGGCTACACCTTC; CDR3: CSASGYGYTF
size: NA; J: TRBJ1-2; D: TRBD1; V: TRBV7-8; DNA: TGTGCCAGCAGCTTAGGACAGGGAGTTTATGGCTACACCTTC; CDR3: CASSLGQGVYGYTF
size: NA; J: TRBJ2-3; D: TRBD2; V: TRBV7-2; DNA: TGTGCCAGCAGCGCGCTAGCGGGATCGGCAGATACGCAGTATTTT; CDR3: CASSALAGSADTQYF
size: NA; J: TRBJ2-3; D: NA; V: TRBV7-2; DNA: TGTGCCAGCAGCCTGGACTTACTCACAGATACGCAGTATTTT; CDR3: CASSLDLLTDTQYF
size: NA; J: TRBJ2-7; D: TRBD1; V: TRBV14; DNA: TGTGCCAGCAGCCAGGCAGGGGGCGGCGAGCAGTACTTC; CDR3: CASSQAGGGEQYF
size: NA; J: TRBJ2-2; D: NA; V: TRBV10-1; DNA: TGCGCCAGCAGCTCTACCCTAACCGGGGAGCTGTTTTTT; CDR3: CASSSTLTGELFF
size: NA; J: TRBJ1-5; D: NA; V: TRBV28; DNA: TGTGCCAGCAGCCCTTTTGGACCGAGTCAGCCCCAGCATTTT; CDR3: CASSPFGPSQPQHF
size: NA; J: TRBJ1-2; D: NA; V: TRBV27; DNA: TGTGCCAGCAGTTTAAGTAGGGGTGACTATGGCTACACCTTC; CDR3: CASSLSRGDYGYTF
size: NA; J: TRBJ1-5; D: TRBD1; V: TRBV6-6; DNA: TGTGCCAGCAGTACCGGGACAGGGAGCCAGCCCCAGCATTTT; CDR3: CASSTGTGSQPQHF
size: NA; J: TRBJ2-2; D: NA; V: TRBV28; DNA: TGTGCCAGCAGTTTAGTGACCACCGGGGAGCTGTTTTTT; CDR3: CASSLVTTGELFF
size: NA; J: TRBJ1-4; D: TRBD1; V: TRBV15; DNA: TGTGCCACCAGCAGAGACAGGGGGCTTGAAAAACTGTTTTTT; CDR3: CATSRDRGLEKLFF
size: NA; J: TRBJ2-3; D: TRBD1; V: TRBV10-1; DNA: TGCGCCAGCAGTGCCTCGGACAGGGCGGGAGATACGCAGTATTTT; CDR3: CASSASDRAGDTQYF
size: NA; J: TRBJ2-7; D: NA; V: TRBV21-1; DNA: TGTGCCAGCAGCAGACCCCCGGGACAGGGATACGAGCAGTACTTC; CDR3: CASSRPPGQGYEQYF
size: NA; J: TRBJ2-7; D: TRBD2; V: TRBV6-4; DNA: TGTGCCACCTTAGCGGGAAGCTCCTCCTACGAGCAGTACTTC; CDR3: CATLAGSSSYEQYF
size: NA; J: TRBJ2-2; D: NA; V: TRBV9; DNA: TGTGCCAGCAGCCGAGATCCCACCGGGGAGCTGTTTTTT; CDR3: CASSRDPTGELFF
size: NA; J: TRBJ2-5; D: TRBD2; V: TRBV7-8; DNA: TGTGCCAGCAGCTTAGCGGAGGGCGGGGGGATGGAGACCCAGTACTTC; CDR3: CASSLAEGGGMETQYF
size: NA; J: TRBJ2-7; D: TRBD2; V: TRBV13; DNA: TGTGCCAGCAGCTCCGGGACTAGCGGGAGAGGGTACTTC; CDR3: CASSSGTSGRGYF
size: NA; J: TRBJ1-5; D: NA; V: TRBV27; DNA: TGTGCCAGCAGTTTATCCCGGGACCGCAATCAGCCCCAGCATTTT; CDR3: CASSLSRDRNQPQHF
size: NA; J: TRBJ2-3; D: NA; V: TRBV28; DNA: TGTGCCAGCAGTTTACCTGGGATTAGCACAGATACGCAGTATTTT; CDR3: CASSLPGISTDTQYF
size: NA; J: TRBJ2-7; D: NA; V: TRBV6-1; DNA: TGTGCCAGCAGTGGATGGGGGGAGCAGTACTTC; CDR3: CASSGWGEQYF
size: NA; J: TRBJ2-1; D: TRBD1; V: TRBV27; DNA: TGTGCCAGCACGACCTCGACAGGGTCCTACAATGAGCAGTTCTTC; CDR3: CASTTSTGSYNEQFF
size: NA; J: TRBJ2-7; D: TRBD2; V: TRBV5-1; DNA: TGCGCCAGCAGCTCTCAAGCCAGCGGGGTGAGCTCCTACGAGCAGTACTTC; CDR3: CASSSQASGVSSYEQYF
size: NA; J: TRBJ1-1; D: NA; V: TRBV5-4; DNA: TGTGCCAGCAGGGGGACAACCCTTTGGAACACTGAAGCTTTCTTT; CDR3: CASRGTTLWNTEAFF
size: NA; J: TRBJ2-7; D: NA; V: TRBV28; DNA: TGTGCCAGCAACCCTTACGCGGGGGACAGATCAGGCGAGCAGTACTTC; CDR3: CASNPYAGDRSGEQYF
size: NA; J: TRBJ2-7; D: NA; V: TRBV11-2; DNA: TGTGCCAGCAGCGCTTTGGACTTGGGGACGAGCGAGCAGTACTTC; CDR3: CASSALDLGTSEQYF
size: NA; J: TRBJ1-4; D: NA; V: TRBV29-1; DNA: TGCAGCGTTACCTCGGACCGCGTCGATGGAAAACTGTTTTTT; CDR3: CSVTSDRVDGKLFF
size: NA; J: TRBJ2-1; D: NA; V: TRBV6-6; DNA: TGTGCCAGCAGCCCGGCGGCCGGAGATTATGAGCAGTTCTTC; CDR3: CASSPAAGDYEQFF
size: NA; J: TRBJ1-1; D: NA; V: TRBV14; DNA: TGTGCCAGCACCCCTATTGGGGGGGCCGCTGAAGCTTTCTTT; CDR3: CASTPIGGAAEAFF
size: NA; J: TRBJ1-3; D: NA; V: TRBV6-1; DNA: TGTGCCAGCAGTGGGAGGGCGAGTGGCACCATATATTTT; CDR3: CASSGRASGTIYF
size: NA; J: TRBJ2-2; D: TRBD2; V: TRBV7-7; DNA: TGTGCCAGCAGCTCTGGACTAGACGCACACACCGGGGAGCTGTTTTTT; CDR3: CASSSGLDAHTGELFF
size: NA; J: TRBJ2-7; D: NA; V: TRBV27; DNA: TGTGCCAGCAGTTTATCAGGGATACCCTACGAGCAGTACTTC; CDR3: CASSLSGIPYEQYF
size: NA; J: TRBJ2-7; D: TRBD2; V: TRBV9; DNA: TGTGCCAGCAGTCCTAGCGGAATCTCCTACGAGCAGTACTTC; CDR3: CASSPSGISYEQYF
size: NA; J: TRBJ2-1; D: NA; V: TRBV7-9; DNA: TGTGCCAGCAGCCCCCTGGAAAATCAGTTCTTC; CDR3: CASSPLENQFF
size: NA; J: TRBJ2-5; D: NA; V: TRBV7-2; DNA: TGTGCCAGCAGCCCAAGGAGGGGCGGCCACGTTGGAGAGACCCAGTACTTC; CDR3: CASSPRRGGHVGETQYF
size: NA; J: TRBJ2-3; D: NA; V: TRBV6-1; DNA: TGTGCCAGCAGTGCTTGGGGCAGCTCCACAGATACGCAGTATTTT; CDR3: CASSAWGSSTDTQYF
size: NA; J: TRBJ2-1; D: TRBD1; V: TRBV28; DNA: TGTGCCAGTAGAACGACAGGGTATACAAATGAGCAGTTCTTC; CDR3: CASRTTGYTNEQFF
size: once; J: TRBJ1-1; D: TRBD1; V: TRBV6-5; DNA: TGTGCCAGCAGTTACTTACAGGGGGGCCTTGCGGAAGCTTTCTTT; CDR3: CASSYLQGGLAEAFF
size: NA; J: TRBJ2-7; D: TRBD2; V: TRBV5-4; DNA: TGTGCCAGCAGCTCCGGGACTAGCAGGAACTCCTACGAGCAGTACTTC; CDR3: CASSSGTSRNSYEQYF
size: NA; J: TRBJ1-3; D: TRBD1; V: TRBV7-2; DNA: TGTGCCAGCAGCTTAGTGACAGGGTACAAATCTGGAAACACCATATATTTT; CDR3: CASSLVTGYKSGNTIYF
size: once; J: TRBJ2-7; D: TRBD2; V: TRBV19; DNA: TGTGCCAGTAGTATAGCGGCTAGCGGGAGTGGTTCGGGTGAGCAGTACTTC; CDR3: CASSIAASGSGSGEQYF
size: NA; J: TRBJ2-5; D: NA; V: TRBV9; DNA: TGTGCCAGCAGCGCGGGCCCAGTAGGGGAGACCCAGTACTTC; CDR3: CASSAGPVGETQYF
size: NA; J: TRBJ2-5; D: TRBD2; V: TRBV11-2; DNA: TGTGCCAGCAGGACCCCTACTAGCGCGGCCCCTCAAGAGACCCAGTACTTC; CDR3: CASRTPTSAAPQETQYF
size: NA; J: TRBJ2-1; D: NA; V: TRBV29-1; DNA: TGCAGCGTTGGGGGTAAGCAGGGTCGCCACAATGAGCAGTTCTTC; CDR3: CSVGGKQGRHNEQFF
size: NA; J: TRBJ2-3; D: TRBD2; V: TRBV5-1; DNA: TGCGCCAGCAGCTTGGGAGCGGGAGGCACAGATACGCAGTATTTT; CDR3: CASSLGAGGTDTQYF
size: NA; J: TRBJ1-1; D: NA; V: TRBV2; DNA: TGTGCCAGCTCCAAGAGGGGGGTAAACACTGAAGCTTTCTTT; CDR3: CASSKRGVNTEAFF